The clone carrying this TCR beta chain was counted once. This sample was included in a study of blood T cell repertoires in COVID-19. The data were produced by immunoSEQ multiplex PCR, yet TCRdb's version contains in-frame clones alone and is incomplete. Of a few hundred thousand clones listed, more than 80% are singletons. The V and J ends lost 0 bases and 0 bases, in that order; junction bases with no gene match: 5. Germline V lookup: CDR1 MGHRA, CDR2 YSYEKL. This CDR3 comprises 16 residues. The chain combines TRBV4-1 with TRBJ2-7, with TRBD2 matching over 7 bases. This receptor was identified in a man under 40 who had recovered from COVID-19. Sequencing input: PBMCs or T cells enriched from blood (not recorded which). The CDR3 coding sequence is TGCGCCAGCAGCCAAGAAATAGCGGGCCGCTCCTACGAGCAGTACTTC. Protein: CASSQEIAGRSYEQYF.